These T cell receptor beta chains were read from a single sample in a study of siplizumab effects on memory and regulatory T cells. Sequencing was performed with immunoSEQ multiplex PCR; in TCRdb, only in-frame clones are kept and a portion is missing. The sample shows 55,000 to 65,000 clones, around 97% of them seen only once. The sample consisted of naive CD8+ T cells sorted from blood. These receptors were collected from a human donor in good health. Each CDR3 is given with its conserved first and last residue. The D gene is left open where the match is weak. Part of the rows lack a size; the others show once, few, many or a class for expanded clones.

d_gene	v_gene	abundance	j_gene	CDR3nt	CDR3aa
NA	TRBV28	NA	TRBJ2-7	TGTGCCAGCAGTTTATCCCGCGCAGTCGAGCAGTACTTC	CASSLSRAVEQYF
TRBD2	TRBV28	once	TRBJ2-5	TGTGCCAGCAGACCACTAGCGGGAGGGCCGGGGGAGACCCAGTACTTC	CASRPLAGGPGETQYF
TRBD2	TRBV14	NA	TRBJ2-7	TGTGCCAGCAGCCAAGGACTAGCGGGTTACGAGCAGTACTTC	CASSQGLAGYEQYF
TRBD1	TRBV14	NA	TRBJ2-7	TGTGCCAGCAGCCAAGATTTGGGGACAGGGGCTGGCGAGCAGTACTTC	CASSQDLGTGAGEQYF
TRBD2	TRBV2	NA	TRBJ2-1	TGTGCCAGGGAAAGCGGGAGCTCCTACAATGAGCAGTTCTTC	CARESGSSYNEQFF
NA	TRBV6-5	NA	TRBJ2-7	TGTGCCAGCAGTTACGACAGCTCCTCCTACGAGCAGTACTTC	CASSYDSSSYEQYF
NA	TRBV6-1	NA	TRBJ1-1	TGTGCCAGTGCGACACTGGGCGCTGAAGCTTTCTTT	CASATLGAEAFF
NA	TRBV10-3	once	TRBJ2-3	TGTGCCATCAGGGACCCTTCTAGCACAGATACGCAGTATTTT	CAIRDPSSTDTQYF
NA	TRBV7-3	NA	TRBJ2-3	TGTGCCAGCAGCCCTAAGGCGGCGGGAGATACGCAGTATTTT	CASSPKAAGDTQYF
NA	TRBV11-1	NA	TRBJ1-2	TGTGCCAGCAGCTTATACGGTTACTATGGCTACACCTTC	CASSLYGYYGYTF
NA	TRBV28	NA	TRBJ2-5	TGTGCCAGCATCAAGGGATCTTGGGGGGAGACCCAGTACTTC	CASIKGSWGETQYF
TRBD2	TRBV29-1	NA	TRBJ2-5	TGCAGCGTTGTCGTCCCGACTAGCCCTCAAGAGACCCAGTACTTC	CSVVVPTSPQETQYF
TRBD2	TRBV2	NA	TRBJ2-3	TGTGCCAGCAGTGAAATGGTAGGACTAGCGGGAAACACAGATACGCAGTATTTT	CASSEMVGLAGNTDTQYF
NA	TRBV7-8	NA	TRBJ2-3	TGTGCCAGCAGCTTATTGTCAGGGGCAGCGGCAGATACGCAGTATTTT	CASSLLSGAAADTQYF
TRBD2	TRBV5-1	NA	TRBJ2-1	TGCGCCAGCACGGGACTAGCGGGAGCCCCACAGTTCTTC	CASTGLAGAPQFF
NA	TRBV27	NA	TRBJ2-1	TGTGCCAGCAGTTTATACCCCGGATTGTTGGCTGAGCAGTTCTTC	CASSLYPGLLAEQFF
TRBD1	TRBV27	NA	TRBJ1-2	TGTGCCAGCAGTCTAGATCCGGGACAGGGGGCGTCTAAGGGCTACACCTTC	CASSLDPGQGASKGYTF
NA	TRBV6-5	NA	TRBJ1-1	TGTGCCAGCAGTCCCTCGGGGACAACTAACACTGAAGCTTTCTTT	CASSPSGTTNTEAFF
TRBD2	TRBV27	once	TRBJ2-1	TGTGCCAGCAGTTTCTCGGGGGGGTTCTACAATGAGCAGTTCTTC	CASSFSGGFYNEQFF
NA	TRBV19	NA	TRBJ2-5	TGTGCCAGTAGTATAATGGTCGACGGAGCCCACGAGACCCAGTACTTC	CASSIMVDGAHETQYF
NA	TRBV7-9	NA	TRBJ2-5	TGTGCCAGCAGCTTACCGGCTAGCAGGGAGACCCAGTACTTC	CASSLPASRETQYF
TRBD2	TRBV28	NA	TRBJ2-1	TGTGCCAGCAGCGCCATAGCGGGAGGATCCTACAATGAGCAGTTCTTC	CASSAIAGGSYNEQFF
NA	TRBV15	NA	TRBJ2-3	TGTGCCACCAGCAGAGAGGGAGCCACAGATACGCAGTATTTT	CATSREGATDTQYF
TRBD1	TRBV6-5	NA	TRBJ2-2	TGTGCCAGCAGTTACTCGAGGGGGCTAACCGGGGAGCTGTTTTTT	CASSYSRGLTGELFF
NA	TRBV14	NA	TRBJ2-2	TGTGCCAGCAGCCACGGGACACTGAACACCGGGGAGCTGTTTTTT	CASSHGTLNTGELFF
TRBD2	TRBV4-2	NA	TRBJ2-2	TGTGCCAGCAGCCAAGGCGGGGGCACCGGGGAGCTGTTTTTT	CASSQGGGTGELFF
TRBD2	TRBV7-3	once	TRBJ2-7	TGTGCCAGCAGCTTAGCGGGAGGCCCCTCCTACGAGCAGTACTTC	CASSLAGGPSYEQYF